Listed below are T cell receptor beta chains from one sample, sequenced in a study of T cells expressing NK-cell markers. TCRdb reanalyzed the 5' RACE reads, giving one entry per CDR3 protein sequence and no DNA. The sample totals 500,000 to 600,000 distinct CDR3 sequences; its top ten clones hold approximately 3.6%. Material for sequencing was blood T cells: a sorted CD56 or NKG2C T cell subset, CD4+ or CD8+ T cells, or bulk PBMC T cells (not recorded which). The receptors originated from a man aged 18 to 30 in good health. Both conserved end residues are part of each CDR3.

j_call v_call cdr3_aa
TRBJ2-1 TRBV7-9 CASSPDAVGSNEQFF
TRBJ2-5 TRBV15 CATSRGGVAGGGETQYF
TRBJ2-1 TRBV12-5 CASGFSTSGSSYNEQFF
TRBJ2-3 TRBV20-1 CSAGGAGQFKTDTQYF
TRBJ1-5 TRBV27 CASRQGVDQPQHF
TRBJ1-1 TRBV4-2 CASSPAPGRRNTEAFF
TRBJ2-4 TRBV20-1 CSARVPLAGAKNIQYF
TRBJ1-5 TRBV5-1 CADGTGVVSQPQHF
TRBJ1-6 TRBV12-3/TRBV12-4 CASRGSSPLHF
TRBJ2-1 TRBV29-1 CSVEDLGAEPDNEQFF
TRBJ2-1 TRBV10-3 CAISDLAGAAYNEQFF
TRBJ1-2 TRBV10-3 CATRQGMSYGYTF
TRBJ2-1 TRBV5-6 CASTPSRWGSEQFF
TRBJ1-5 TRBV5-6 CASSLSRGSNQPQHF
TRBJ2-3 TRBV7-9 CASSLPTRGTQYF
TRBJ2-5 TRBV7-9 CASSHRDRALETQYF
TRBJ2-5 TRBV14 CASSQEGPAWTGLEKETQYF
TRBJ1-1 TRBV12-3/TRBV12-4 CASRGGVLVNTEAFF
TRBJ2-7 TRBV30 CGGGKTYEQYF
TRBJ1-5 TRBV12-3/TRBV12-4 CASSLGLQGNQPQHF
TRBJ2-7 TRBV12-3/TRBV12-4 CASSYSVAGGPREQYF
TRBJ2-1 TRBV5-6 CASSLSVTSWKLNEQFF
TRBJ2-2 TRBV5-4 CASSFIGPKGAGELFF
TRBJ2-7 TRBV20-1 CSARKREVLREQYF
TRBJ1-1 TRBV18 CASSQRQGRTTEAFF
TRBJ2-3 TRBV27 CASSFWGAHSDTQYF
TRBJ1-5 TRBV6-2/TRBV6-3 CASSLDGIRNQPQHF
TRBJ2-7 TRBV5-1 CASSLSGGRGLYEQYF
TRBJ1-2 TRBV10-3 CAINGLARGYTF
TRBJ2-3 TRBV7-2 CASSPFGFGGGDTQYF
TRBJ2-3 TRBV28 CASTPGGTDFHTQYF